This T cell receptor beta chain appears in the sequencing data of a study of cytomegalovirus exposure and HLA in healthy donors (dated by TCRdb to 2015 to 2018). Regarding the study in general: An earlier analysis of approximately 550 of the donors reported 250 to 300 Gb of sequence data and 117 million unique TCR beta sequences from some 180 million T cells. Roughly 310 gigabases of sequencing data and tens of millions of unique TCR sequences were included in an early release covering 550 to 650 HLA-typed donors. Among the approximately 400 genotyped donors, more than 70% belonged to the genetic ancestry cluster associated with self-reported Caucasian donors. The study was designed to test whether signatures of past pathogen exposure could be identified by cataloging public T cell receptors. Using immunosequencing, the study profiled T cell repertoires from fewer than 700 subjects and related those repertoires to cytomegalovirus serostatus. A separate validation cohort of approximately 130 different subjects was used in addition to the approximately 610-subject first cohort. High-throughput TCR immunosequencing, statistical association of individual TCRs with disease status, and machine learning were combined to predict cytomegalovirus infection status. A later analysis re-analyzed previously published TCR beta repertoires from 660 or so donors and added high-resolution HLA genotyping to study TCR occurrence patterns. Rather than using new phenotypic data, the later analysis identified candidate immune exposures from TCR beta sequences and from how often those sequences occurred across donors. An earlier analysis of 500 to 650 of the donors applied high-throughput TCR beta sequencing to assess whether each TCR beta V gene segment acted as functional or pseudogenic. Alongside the repertoire data, information on donor age, sex, ethnicity and CMV serostatus was compiled. A later genetic analysis took genome-wide SNP genotypes for 398 of the 666 donors and used that subset as a discovery cohort. Every repertoire in the discovery cohort had been generated on one and the same sequencing platform. HLA typing included class I and class II loci at four-digit resolution. Typing coverage differed by locus: A, B, C, DRB1 and DQB1 were typed in roughly 620-630 donors, DQA1 in 500 to 550, DPA1 in over 600, and DPB1 in around 490. About five DR-DQ haplotypes were handled as single units for association and clustering, since linkage in the cohort was strong. Among around 400 genotyped donors of the cohort, an average of approximately 230,000 unique TCR beta nucleotide sequences were sequenced per donor, around a sixth of them non-productive. The study at large found these results: Only TCR beta chains were sequenced in this cohort, and the absence of alpha or paired-chain data limited detectable features. Some IMGT-functional V segments, including TRBV6-2 and TRBV6-3, could not be distinguished by the 87-base-pair reads and were therefore excluded. Because HLA typing was missing for some donors at each locus, association tests included only the typed subset. The study gave a list of some 150 TCR beta chains associated with cytomegalovirus. A few of the identified cytomegalovirus-associated TCR beta chains were confirmed in vitro to be specific for cytomegalovirus antigens. Seventeen rarely observed V segments, including chromosome 9 orphons, were excluded from the earlier analysis of about 500 of the donors because counts were too low. An earlier analysis of some 590 of the donors showed that most TCR beta V segments appeared in productive rearrangements either about 87% or about 30% of the time, which broadly matched IMGT annotations. Strong co-occurrence of HLA alleles, especially DR and DQ, made assigning TCR associations to individual alleles difficult. CMV serostatus was the only immune exposure information available for the cohort. A group of highly shared sequence variants was considered likely to be a technical artifact of the sequencing pipeline. A later analysis found that TCR association rates varied across HLA loci, with DRB1 alleles showing the most associated TCRs and HLA-C alleles the fewest. It was suggested by the authors that the approach could potentially be generalized to other disease states and immunological phenotypes. In a later analysis, over 15,000 TCR beta sequences were associated with specific HLA alleles at a false discovery rate of 0.05. V-gene and J-gene trimming of TCR beta chains was associated with a missense DCLRE1C variant in a later genetic analysis, and the association was replicated in an independent cohort. Across donors, most TCR sequences were observed very rarely, whereas some public TCRs were present in many individuals. Linkage disequilibrium might explain the correlated functional status among segregating V segments, but an unknown experimental factor could not be excluded. A later analysis reported that several top co-occurrence clusters appeared linked to parvovirus B19, influenza, CMV and Epstein-Barr virus. In a later analysis, HLA-associated TCR beta chains showed more clonal expansion and lower generation probabilities than non-associated chains that were equally common. The classifier was reported to diagnose cytomegalovirus status with high specificity and sensitivity in both the original cohort and the validation cohort. A further reported finding was that TCR beta sequences accurately predicted the HLA-A and HLA-B alleles for most subjects in the first cohort. A later analysis found that most CMV-associated TCR beta chains appeared HLA-restricted, with HLA associations seemingly driven largely by CMV exposure. According to a later genetic analysis, donors in an Asian-associated ancestry cluster had fewer N-insertions in productive TCRs than the roughly 660-donor mean. Roughly uniform sequencing depth across donors was assumed in presence/absence analyses, although this assumption may not hold.

Trimming leaves V shorter by 5 bases and J shorter by 6 bases, with the junction holding 9 bases beyond the gene matches. The CDR3 covers 14 residues, taking in both the cysteine and the phenylalanine. Kept here is only the CDR3 DNA, which spans 42 bases and is read in frame from base 1. Sequences MNHEY (CDR1) and SVGAGI (CDR2) are obtained from the germline V gene. The cohort was made up of 500 to 800 healthy bone marrow donors. All cohort members were sampled while nominally healthy, although unrecorded immune exposures were likely present. The donor tested CMV seropositive and was one of the 289 seropositive cohort members. Every donor gave a peripheral blood sample, and the peripheral blood mononuclear cells from that sample were used for TCR beta sequencing. The Qiagen DNeasy Blood Extraction Kit was used to extract genomic DNA from the blood cell samples. Libraries were made using the immunoSEQ multiplex PCR assay. The multiplex PCR relied on a mix of 60 forward primers for TCR Vbeta segments and 13 reverse primers for TCR Jbeta segments. A multiplex PCR assay on genomic DNA amplified the CDR3 region of rearranged TCR beta genes. Amplified TCR beta libraries were sequenced as 87-base-pair reads on the Illumina HiSeq System. The paper's processing steps were these. A later analysis tallied approximately 87 million unique TCR beta chains across the 666 repertoires, and 10 million to 11 million of those chains were shared by two or more donors. Raw reads were error-corrected and collapsed into unique sequences with a nearest-neighbor algorithm that merged closely related sequences to remove PCR and sequencing errors. Alignment of CDR3 sequences to IMGT reference sequences was used to assign V, D and J gene segments. For a sequence to be retained, at least a six-nucleotide match to both a V gene segment and a J gene segment was required. A rearrangement was called productive if the CDR3 had no stop codons and remained in frame with V and J, and every other rearrangement was called non-productive. CDR3 was defined according to IMGT convention as the region running from the second conserved V-encoded cysteine to the conserved J-encoded phenylalanine. Sequences without an unambiguous match to a single V gene segment were excluded from the earlier analysis of about 600 of the donors. An earlier analysis of almost 600 of the donors classified V segments as functional when productive rearrangements were above 56.7% and as segregating when the standard deviation between donors was above 5%. A statistical classification framework was developed to diagnose cytomegalovirus status using the catalog of TCR beta chain sequences. A later analysis assigned V and J genes by comparing TCR nucleotide sequences with IMGT/GENE-DB human TR gene sequences. Using the TCRdist pipeline, a later analysis assigned CDR3 sequences along with most-parsimonious VDJ recombination scenarios. In a later analysis, each TCR beta chain was defined by its CDR3 amino acid sequence together with its V-gene family, and reads without a unique V-gene family were excluded. A later analysis removed 592 highly shared, low-generation-probability nucleotide sequences to deal with suspected cross-contamination and a sequencing artifact. In a later analysis, a clonal expansion index was calculated for each public chain from normalized within-repertoire ranks of inferred template counts. Generation probabilities in a later analysis came from a VDJ recombination model fitted to out-of-frame rearrangements, and those results were checked against IGoR. In a later analysis, hypergeometric tests were used to score TCR-TCR, TCR-HLA and TCR-CMV co-occurrence, with a repertoire-size bias correction applied to TCR pairs. To estimate false discovery rates, a later analysis permuted the HLA or CMV assignments 20 times. In a later analysis, co-occurring TCRs were grouped using DBSCAN, and TCRdist sequence similarity was added for clustering within HLA-allele-positive subsets. Repertoires with fewer than 30,000 or more than 120,000 public chains were left out of co-occurrence clustering, as were a handful of repertoires with anomalous nucleotide sharing. TCRdb holds this immuneACCESS table with in-frame rearrangements only. Some clones are missing; in checked studies, unresolved V genes explain under half, and the rest has no known cause. V, J and clone size are those of that table, while D and trimming were read from the DNA. A total of about 130,000 clones appear in this sample, about four fifths of them only once. About 11% of the sample comes from the top ten.

This clone was observed a few times. The antigen this receptor binds is unknown. No much larger clonotype is one base removed from it; base qualities were not supplied. Sequenced: PBMCs. The TCR comes from a male donor in good health and CMV-seropositive. The chain links TRBV6-5 with TRBJ2-7; 8 central bases correspond to TRBD1. The CDR3 sequence is CASSLRPGGVEQYF. The DNA sequence is TGTGCCAGCAGTCTCCGCCCAGGGGGCGTCGAGCAGTACTTC.